This T cell receptor beta chain was found in a study of Ad26.COV2.S vaccination and SARS-CoV-2 variants. Findings and limits, study-wide: The placebo group had lower spike-specific TCR breadth than the vaccine recipients did. Vaccine and placebo groups showed comparable non-spike TCR breadth. Substantial post-vaccination breadth of spike-specific CD8+ and CD4+ T cell responses was reported.

As concerns this clone: The antigen is not known.

CDR3 size: 15 residues. V dropped 3 bases and J dropped 7 bases, with 19 bases sitting between them. Germline V lookup: CDR1 LGHDT, CDR2 YNNKEL (reference sequence). This table comes from immunoSEQ multiplex PCR, and its TCRdb copy is limited to in-frame clones, with some not included. The data hold 180,000 or so clones, with around 88% observed a single time. The input for sequencing was peripheral blood, taken after recovery from COVID-19. This TCR derives from a human donor who had recovered from COVID-19. The chain couples TRBV3-1 (or the pseudogene TRBV3-2) to TRBJ2-7, with D possibly being TRBD1 or TRBD2 (5 bases each). CDR3 DNA: TGTGCCAGCAGCCATTGGGACCTCAAACTGCGAGAGCAGTACTTC. This sequence encodes CASSHWDLKLREQYF.